A selection of T cell receptor beta chains follows, all from one sample in a study of blood T cell repertoires in COVID-19. Generated by immunoSEQ multiplex PCR, the TCRdb table keeps only in-frame clones and is missing some. Counted here are fewer than 100,000 clones, roughly 91% occurring once; the ten biggest clones make up around 5.3%. Specimen: peripheral blood. The receptors here all came from a woman at least 80 years old with acute or convalescent COVID-19. Each CDR3 is given without its conserved first and last residue. The D gene is left open where the match is weak.

j_gene	v_gene	d_gene	CDR3aa
TRBJ2-3	TRBV30	.	AWSPQGAVDTQY
TRBJ2-5	TRBV29-1	.	SVEFEVQETQY
TRBJ2-1	TRBV9	.	ASSGGASLGLYNEQF
TRBJ2-3	TRBV6-5	TRBD2	ASSYSSSGGTDTQY
TRBJ1-1	TRBV14	.	ASSQERSVGEAF
TRBJ1-1	TRBV2	.	ASSELSIREAF
TRBJ2-3	TRBV7-2	.	ASSLVRGVDTQY
TRBJ2-1	TRBV7-7	TRBD1	ASSLGLTGIDEQF
TRBJ2-5	TRBV3-1/TRBV3-2	TRBD2	ASSQDRASGGEETQY
TRBJ2-2	TRBV25-1	.	ASAPDQVVYGELF
TRBJ2-2	TRBV9	TRBD1	ASGGTGQFTGELF
TRBJ1-1	TRBV28	.	ASSLPGLHSNTEAF
TRBJ2-6	TRBV5-1	.	ASSLAEGANVLT
TRBJ1-3	TRBV6-1	TRBD1	ASSEAQDRGRPGNTIY
TRBJ1-1	TRBV30	.	AWGTGKGGEAF
TRBJ2-6	TRBV7-3	TRBD2	ASSFLAGRSSGANVLT
TRBJ1-1	TRBV6-6	TRBD1	ASSRPTGMNTEAF
TRBJ1-3	TRBV10-3	TRBD1	AARGGGQDSSGNTIY
TRBJ2-7	TRBV6-2/TRBV6-3	TRBD2	ASSYSGTSSYEQY
TRBJ1-1	TRBV19	.	ASSRRKGMNTEAF
TRBJ1-3	TRBV5-6	.	ASSFSTGPSGNTIY
TRBJ2-1	TRBV7-2	.	ASTRTGNEQF
TRBJ1-1	TRBV7-9	.	ASSLEVAMNTEAF
TRBJ1-1	TRBV19	TRBD1	ASRGQGVWNTEAF
TRBJ1-2	TRBV19	.	ASSLAPGSYYGYT
TRBJ1-1	TRBV2	.	ASSDSYTEAF
TRBJ2-3	TRBV18	.	ASSPSRDFTDTQY
TRBJ1-5	TRBV7-2	TRBD1	ASSGGQGQPQH
TRBJ2-7	TRBV5-1	TRBD2	ASSLGAGGPGAAGEQY
TRBJ2-2	TRBV9	.	ASSVGGNTGELF
TRBJ2-3	TRBV10-3	TRBD2	AITKSGSGASTDTQY
TRBJ1-6	TRBV19	.	ASSMPGTPNSPLH
TRBJ1-5	TRBV6-1	.	ASSEWRVSNQPQH
TRBJ1-2	TRBV10-3	TRBD1	AISDLSRTGGEGIYGYT
TRBJ2-7	TRBV19	TRBD1	ASSTLRDRPYEQY
TRBJ1-5	TRBV29-1	.	SVEEGVGQPQH
TRBJ2-2	TRBV28	TRBD1	ASTLQGAGNTGELF
TRBJ2-2	TRBV11-2	TRBD1	ASSPPGQGNTGELF
TRBJ1-2	TRBV28	TRBD1	ASSSSGTGYGYT
TRBJ2-5	TRBV5-4	.	ASSSQETQY
TRBJ2-3	TRBV28	.	ASSLWGQSSTDTQY